These 29 T cell receptor beta chains share one sample of origin, sequenced in a study of T-cell memory formation after mild COVID-19. From the 5' RACE reads, TCRdb called clonotypes with MiXCR, one entry per CDR3 protein. The sample carries about 430,000 distinct CDR3 sequences, 20% to 25% recorded once. The sequenced sample was PBMCs or a T cell subset sorted from them (not recorded which). The source of these receptors is an adult woman who had mild COVID-19 (a few samples of this study predate the infection). Cell type and time point are not known.

The rearrangement joins TRBV7-8 to TRBJ1-5, with 7 bases fitting TRBD1. This CDR3 has 16 amino acids. V was clipped by 0 bases and J by 12 bases; unmatched bases: 14. Germline V gene sequence: CDR1 SGHVS, CDR2 FQNEAQ. CDR3 DNA sequence: TGTGCCAGCAGCTTAGCGGGGGGGACAGCCGCAAAAAACCAGCATTTT. It codes for CASSLAGGTAAKNQHF.

The CDR3 nucleotides read TGCGCCAGCAGCCAAAGGGCGGGGGCAGATACGCAGTATTTT. This sequence encodes CASSQRAGADTQYF. The rearrangement links TRBV4-1 to TRBJ2-3, with 7 nucleotides matching TRBD2. The germline CDR1 and CDR2 sequences are MGHRA and YSYEKL. Germline trimming cut 2 bases from V and 4 bases from J; bases unmatched to any gene: 3. The CDR3 length is 14 residues.

In this sample, this clonotype turned up a few times. The V call is TRBV12-3 or TRBV12-4, the J call TRBJ2-7; the match to TRBD1 covers 12 bases. The CDR3 is 15 residues long. V shed 6 bases and J 6 bases; nucleotides not matched to a gene: 9. The CDR3 nucleotides are TGTGCCAGCAGGAGTACCGGGACAGGGGGCTCCGAGCAGTACTTC. Protein: CASRSTGTGGSEQYF.

The V and J genes are TRBV11-1 and TRBJ2-3; D remains unclear. The germline V gene has CDR1 SGHAT and CDR2 FQDESV (reference sequence). The V and J ends lost 8 bases and 0 bases respectively, with 9 bases between them. The CDR3 loop spans 13 amino acids. CDR3 in DNA: TGTGCCAGCGGCGGATTTAGCACAGATACGCAGTATTTT. This encodes CASGGFSTDTQYF. The full variable domain, completed using reference TRBV11-1 and TRBJ2-3, is EAEVAQSPRYKITEKSQAVAFWCDPISGHATLYWYRQILGQGPELLVQFQDESVVDDSQLPKDRFSAERLKGVDSTLKIQPAELGDSAMYLCASGGFSTDTQYFGPGTRLTVL.

The chain couples TRBV30 to TRBJ2-1; D may be TRBD2 (6 bases). In germline, CDR1 is GTSNPN, CDR2 SVGIG (reference sequence). CDR3 length equals 13 residues. Deletions cut 4 bases from V and 9 bases from J, with 16 bases between. This CDR3 reads CAWTFLALGEQFF. The CDR3, as DNA: TGTGCCTGGACGTTTCTAGCGCTGGGTGAGCAGTTCTTC.

V usage is TRBV11-2 and J usage is TRBJ2-7; D is unresolved. Trimming left V 4 bases short and J 5 bases short, with 6 bases between. CDR3 length: 11 residues. Germline CDR1 SGHAT, CDR2 FQNNGV. The CDR3 nucleotides read TGTGCCAGCAGCTCCCTAAACGAGCAGTACTTC. Translation gives CASSSLNEQYF.

There are a few counts of this clonotype. The chain couples TRBV11-3 to TRBJ2-7; TRBD1 aligns across 9 bases. Trimming removed 3 bases from V and 0 bases from J; junction bases left unmatched: 3. Germline V gene data show CDR1 as SGHNT and CDR2 as YENEEA. The CDR3 runs to 15 residues. This CDR3 is CASSFGQGSSYEQYF. CDR3 nucleotides: TGTGCCAGCAGCTTCGGACAGGGGTCCTCCTACGAGCAGTACTTC.

This clonotype was found a few times. The J gene is TRBJ2-1, the V gene TRBV20-1; 9 bases line up with TRBD2. Germline V gene data show CDR1 as DFQATT and CDR2 as SNEGSKA (reference sequence). V trimming: 7 bases; J trimming: 9 bases; junction bases outside the gene matches: 4. This CDR3 region has 11 residues. CDR3 coding DNA: TGCAGTGTCCCGCGGGGGGGTGAGCAGTTCTTC. This encodes CSVPRGGEQFF.

The CDR3 sequence: CASSQEISGSGADTQYF. The CDR3 DNA sequence: TGTGCCAGCAGCCAAGAGATTAGCGGGAGCGGCGCAGATACGCAGTATTTT. This chain links TRBV3-1 with TRBJ2-3; 9 bases match TRBD2. The CDR3 spans 17 residues. V shed 0 bases and J 4 bases; nucleotides not matched to a gene: 8. Germline V gene data show CDR1 as LGHDT and CDR2 as YNNKEL (reference sequence).

The chain combines TRBV12-3 or TRBV12-4 with TRBJ1-4; no definite D call. The CDR3 length is 14 residues. Trimming stripped 3 bases from V and 8 bases from J, with 13 bases between. In nucleotides, the CDR3 is TGTGCCAGCAGTTTGGGTCTCCCTGGGGAAAAACTGTTTTTT. Translating it yields CASSLGLPGEKLFF.

The rearrangement uses TRBV7-8 and TRBJ2-2; D might be TRBD2 (5 bases). CDR3 length: 16 residues. Germline values: CDR1 SGHVS, CDR2 FQNEAQ. V was pared by 5 bases and J by 5 bases, with 18 bases between. CDR3 in amino acids: CASSDPMKRRTGELFF. As DNA, the CDR3 is TGTGCCAGCAGCGACCCCATGAAGCGGCGAACCGGGGAGCTGTTTTTT.

The chain carries TRBV4-1 and TRBJ2-1, with 7 bases aligning to TRBD2. Germline-derived CDR1 and CDR2 are MGHRA and YSYEKL. V dropped 4 bases and J dropped 0; count of bases not matched to a gene: 9. This CDR3 has 17 amino acids. This chain's CDR3 is CASSPSPGGFSYNEQFF. In DNA form, the CDR3 reads TGCGCCAGCAGCCCATCCCCCGGGGGGTTCTCCTACAATGAGCAGTTCTTC.

The chain is built from TRBV9 and TRBJ2-1; 7 bases line up with TRBD2. This CDR3 has 17 amino acids. Per germline, CDR1 SGDLS and CDR2 YYNGEE. Trimming cost V 4 bases and J 5 bases; bases outside gene matches: 15. The CDR3 DNA reads as TGTGCCAGCAGCTTCCCATCAGCAGCGGGAACTGACAATGAGCAGTTCTTC. Its protein is CASSFPSAAGTDNEQFF. The complete variable domain, with remaining parts taken from reference TRBV9 and TRBJ2-1, reads DSGVTQTPKHLITATGQRVTLRCSPRSGDLSVYWYQQSLDQGLQFLIQYYNGEERAKGNILERFSAQQFPDLHSELNLSSLELGDSALYFCASSFPSAAGTDNEQFFGPGTRLTVL.

The chain joins TRBV9 to TRBJ2-7, with 8 bases aligning to TRBD2. The V gene's germline CDR1 is SGDLS and CDR2 YYNGEE. Trimming cost V 5 bases and J 3 bases; bases outside gene matches: 13. This CDR3 region has 16 residues. In DNA, the CDR3 is TGTGCCAGCAGTAGAGTCGGCGGGGGGACATACTACGAGCAGTACTTC. Amino acid sequence: CASSRVGGGTYYEQYF.

This clonotype was found a few times. The chain uses TRBV5-5 and TRBJ2-7; 8 bases map to TRBD1. CDR1 SGHKS and CDR2 YYEKEE come from the germline V gene (reference sequence). V lost 5 bases to trimming and J lost 2 bases; unmatched junction nucleotides: 6. The CDR3 is 14 residues long. The CDR3 DNA sequence: TGTGCCAGCAGTACCGGGACAGGAACCTACGAGCAGTACTTC. Translation gives CASSTGTGTYEQYF.

This clonotype has a handful of counts. The rearrangement uses TRBV5-6 and TRBJ1-2; 7 bases map to TRBD1. CDR1 is SGHDT and CDR2 is YYEEEE in the germline V gene. This CDR3 region has 16 residues. The V gene end was trimmed by 2 bases and the J gene end by 6 bases; junction bases not matched to a gene: 13. Here the CDR3 reads CASSLGPGTVKNGYTF. CDR3 nucleotide sequence: TGTGCCAGCAGCTTAGGCCCCGGGACAGTAAAGAATGGCTACACCTTC.

This clonotype has a handful of counts. This chain joins TRBV29-1 and TRBJ1-1; no firm D call. The CDR3 loop spans 12 amino acids. Trimming left V 1 base short and J 2 bases short, with 5 bases between. CDR1 SQVTM and CDR2 ANQGSEA come from the germline V gene. Here the CDR3 reads CSVEGANTEAFF. CDR3 DNA sequence: TGCAGCGTTGAAGGGGCAAACACTGAAGCTTTCTTT.

This clonotype was detected many times. The chain combines TRBV29-1 with TRBJ1-2; 10 bases map to TRBD1. The CDR3 has 14 residues. CDR1 and CDR2 (germline): SQVTM, ANQGSEA. The ends lost 6 bases at V and 3 bases at J; junction bases unmatched: 7. This CDR3 is CSVLPGQGYYGYTF. DNA for the CDR3: TGCAGCGTACTACCGGGACAGGGGTACTATGGCTACACCTTC.

V usage is TRBV15 and J usage is TRBJ1-1; possible D gene TRBD1, 5 bases. Germline CDR1 reads LNHNV; CDR2 reads YYDKDF (reference sequence). The CDR3 spans 14 residues. V was shortened by 2 bases and J by 5 bases, with 12 bases between the two germline ends. CDR3 bases: TGTGCCACCAGCAGACCGGGACTCCTTACTGAAGCTTTCTTT. This translates into CATSRPGLLTEAFF.

The V gene is TRBV6-6, the J gene TRBJ1-6, with 7 bases aligning to TRBD1. The CDR3 length is 16 residues. Germline trimming cut 0 bases from V and 8 bases from J; bases unmatched to any gene: 7. Germline lookup yields CDR1 MNHNY and CDR2 SVGAGI (reference sequence). CDR3 protein: CASSYSSRQGYSPLHF. Here the CDR3 DNA reads TGTGCCAGCAGTTACTCGAGCCGACAGGGATATTCACCCCTCCACTTT.

The chain links TRBV29-1 to TRBJ2-2; tentative D call: TRBD2 (6 bases). The V gene's germline CDR1 is SQVTM and CDR2 ANQGSEA. This CDR3 has 15 residues. The V gene lost 5 bases and the J gene lost 4 bases, with 17 bases spanning the gap. The CDR3 bases are TGCAGCGTTCCGCGGCAGGGTAGCGGCACCGGGGAGCTGTTTTTT. This encodes CSVPRQGSGTGELFF.

As to this clonotype: A junction boundary mismatches the germline segment, possibly from a read error. The chain carries TRBV7-9 and TRBJ2-5; D is uncertain. Germline V gives CDR1 SEHNR, CDR2 FQNEAQ (reference sequence). CDR3 length equals 12 residues. The CDR3 is CSSSPQRETQYF. CDR3 DNA: TGTTCCAGCAGCCCCCAGAGAGAGACCCAGTACTTC.

The chain combines TRBV6-5 with TRBJ2-2; a possible D gene is TRBD1 (6 bases). Germline assignment: CDR1 MNHEY and CDR2 SVGAGI. Between the trimmed V and J ends, which lost 6 bases and 4 bases, there was a span of 24 bases. This CDR3 region has 18 residues. The CDR3 sequence: CASSPPVGRGRSTGELFF. The DNA for the CDR3 is TGTGCCAGCAGCCCCCCCGTGGGCAGGGGAAGGAGCACCGGGGAGCTGTTTTTT.

The gene calls are TRBV7-9 and TRBJ2-5; 7 bases align to TRBD1. The germline gives CDR1 SEHNR, CDR2 FQNEAQ (reference sequence). The CDR3 is 14 residues long. V gave up 4 bases and J gave up 6 bases; unmatched junction bases: 8. The DNA of the CDR3 is TGTGCCAGCAGCTCAGACAGGGTTTTGAAGACCCAGTACTTC. This gives the protein CASSSDRVLKTQYF.

This clonotype appeared a few times. The DNA for the CDR3 is TGCGCCAGCAGCTTGGGCCACAGGAACCTCTACAATGAGCAGTTCTTC. Its translation is CASSLGHRNLYNEQFF. The gene calls are TRBV5-1 and TRBJ2-1; TRBD1 is a possible D gene (5 bases). The V gene's germline CDR1 is SGHRS and CDR2 YFSETQ. The ends were cut back, 0 bases at V and 3 bases at J, with 13 bases in the middle. The CDR3 is 16 residues long.

This clonotype occurred a few times. The genes are TRBV20-1 and TRBJ1-6; D possibly corresponds to TRBD1 (6 bases). The V end was cut by 6 bases, the J end by 4 bases, with 16 bases between. There are 15 residues in the CDR3. Germline lookup yields CDR1 DFQATT and CDR2 SNEGSKA (reference sequence). The DNA for the CDR3 is TGCAGTGCCGTATTCGACAGGAGTTATAATTCACCCCTCCACTTT. It yields the protein CSAVFDRSYNSPLHF.

J is TRBJ2-7 and V is TRBV13; 9 nucleotides agree with TRBD1. The CDR3 length is 15 residues. In germline, CDR1 is PRHDT, CDR2 FYEKMQ (reference sequence). The trim removed 5 bases at V and 2 bases at J, leaving 7 bases unmatched. CDR3 nucleotide sequence: TGTGCCAGCAGCCTGACGGGACAGGGCCCCTACGAGCAGTACTTC. Translated: CASSLTGQGPYEQYF.

This clonotype was counted ten times or more. A read error may produce the germline difference seen at one junction end. The chain uses TRBV19 and TRBJ2-7; D is undetermined. Germline-derived CDR1 and CDR2 are LNHDA and SQIVND (reference sequence). CDR3 length equals 15 residues. The CDR3 protein is CASSISGETAYAQYF. CDR3 coding DNA: TGTGCCAGTAGTATATCAGGAGAGACGGCCTACGCGCAGTACTTC.

This clonotype has only a few counts. The CDR3 DNA is TGTGCCAGCAAAAGCGGGAGCTCCTACAATGAGCAGTTCTTC. Its translation: CASKSGSSYNEQFF. V usage is TRBV12-3 or TRBV12-4 and J usage is TRBJ2-1, with TRBD2 matching 8 bases. The CDR3 totals 14 residues. Trimming took 7 bases from V and 0 from J; bases not matched to a gene: 2.